Shown below are 17 T cell receptor beta chains from a single sample sequenced in a study of PD-1 blockade in mismatch repair-deficient tumors. TCRdb's copy holds only in-frame clones and misses some; the assay was immunoSEQ multiplex PCR. The sample records about 100,000 clones, 82% being singletons. The sequenced sample was peripheral blood, obtained 36 weeks after starting pembrolizumab. The receptors shown here come from an adult with mismatch repair-deficient cancer.

V is TRBV7-9 and J is TRBJ2-1, with no clear D. Per the germline V gene, CDR1 is SEHNR and CDR2 is FQNEAQ (reference sequence). The CDR3 runs to 14 residues. V lost 1 base and J lost 5, with 9 bases in between. The CDR3 loop reads CASSLDGSNNEQFF. The CDR3 DNA reads as TGTGCCAGCAGCTTAGATGGCAGCAACAATGAGCAGTTCTTC.

The rearrangement uses TRBV25-1 and TRBJ2-5; 9 bases fit TRBD2. The CDR3 loop spans 14 amino acids. Looked up from germline, CDR1 is MGHDK and CDR2 is SYGVNS. V gave up 6 bases and J gave up 4 bases; unmatched junction bases: 6. The CDR3 spells CASSRGLAGETQYF. CDR3 nucleotides: TGTGCCAGCAGCCGGGGACTAGCAGGAGAGACCCAGTACTTC.

V usage is TRBV27 and J usage is TRBJ2-1; 11 bases fit TRBD2. V was pared by 3 bases and J by 6 bases, with 4 bases of the junction left unmatched. Germline-derived CDR1 and CDR2 are MNHEY and SMNVEV (reference sequence). The CDR3 runs to 15 residues. This chain's CDR3 is CASSFIGTSGNEQFF. The DNA for the CDR3 is TGTGCCAGCAGTTTTATCGGGACTAGCGGCAATGAGCAGTTCTTC.

This clone was found a few times. The V and J genes are TRBV7-9 and TRBJ2-3, with D perhaps matching TRBD2 (5 bases). Germline CDR1 reads SEHNR; CDR2 reads FQNEAQ (reference sequence). V was shortened by 0 bases and J by 1 base, with 11 bases between the two germline ends. The CDR3 is 16 amino acids. The DNA for the CDR3 is TGTGCCAGCAGCTTAGCGGCCGGGGTAGGCACAGATACGCAGTATTTT. This codes for CASSLAAGVGTDTQYF.

This chain connects TRBV5-4 to TRBJ2-7, with TRBD2 identical over 14 bases. V was pared by 4 bases and J by 0 bases, with 6 bases of the junction left unmatched. Germline values: CDR1 SGHNT, CDR2 YYREEE (reference sequence). The CDR3 covers 17 residues. The CDR3 region is CASSPGTSGRFSYEQYF. DNA of the CDR3: TGTGCCAGCAGCCCCGGGACTAGCGGGAGATTCTCCTACGAGCAGTACTTC.

The J gene is TRBJ1-1, the V gene TRBV2, with TRBD1 as a possible D gene (6 bases). Looked up from germline, CDR1 is SNHLY and CDR2 is FYNNEI. CDR3 length equals 14 residues. V dropped 6 bases and J dropped 1 base, with 12 bases sitting between them. The CDR3 DNA reads TGTGCCAGCAGAGGGGGGAGGGAGAACACTGAAGCTTTCTTT. This encodes CASRGGRENTEAFF. Full variable domain (remainder filled in from reference TRBV2 and TRBJ1-1): EPEVTQTPSHQVTQMGQEVILRCVPISNHLYFYWYRQILGQKVEFLVSFYNNEISEKSEIFDDQFSVERPDGSNFTLKIRSTKLEDSAMYFCASRGGRENTEAFFGQGTRLTVV.

In this sample, this clone turned up once. The chain employs TRBV10-3 and TRBJ1-3; 8 nucleotides align to TRBD1. CDR1 is ENHRY and CDR2 is SYGVKD in the germline V gene. The CDR3 runs to 19 residues. Trimming took 0 bases from V and 1 from J; bases not matched to a gene: 11. The CDR3 here is CAISESKLPGGASGNTIYF. CDR3 sequence (DNA): TGTGCCATCAGTGAGTCGAAGTTACCAGGGGGCGCTTCTGGAAACACCATATATTTT.

The V and J genes are TRBV19 and TRBJ1-5, with 8 bases aligning to TRBD1. In germline, CDR1 is LNHDA, CDR2 SQIVND (reference sequence). The CDR3 runs 15 residues. V dropped 6 bases and J dropped 5; count of bases not matched to a gene: 9. The CDR3 DNA follows: TGTGCCAGTAGATGGAGAACAGGGGGTTATCAGCCCCAGCATTTT. Its protein product is CASRWRTGGYQPQHF.

The chain links TRBV27 to TRBJ2-7; D unresolved. Germline V gene sequence: CDR1 MNHEY, CDR2 SMNVEV (reference sequence). With 0 bases removed from V and 4 bases from J, the gap between germline ends came to 7 bases. This CDR3 spans 13 amino acids. CDR3 protein: CASSLSMPYEQYF. CDR3 coding DNA: TGTGCCAGCAGTTTATCGATGCCTTACGAGCAGTACTTC.

The chain combines TRBV2 with TRBJ1-1; 10 bases match TRBD1. V lost 6 bases and J lost 6; bases outside the gene matches: 10. The CDR3 consists of 15 residues. Looked up from germline, CDR1 is SNHLY and CDR2 is FYNNEI. The CDR3 spells CASRGTGASGAEAFF. The DNA for the CDR3 is TGTGCCAGCAGAGGGACAGGGGCCTCGGGGGCTGAAGCTTTCTTT.

This chain joins TRBV7-2 and TRBJ2-3, with 10 positions matching TRBD2. The CDR3 has 16 residues. CDR1 and CDR2 from the germline V gene are SGHTA and FQGNSA. V trimming: 5 bases; J trimming: 3 bases; junction bases outside the gene matches: 8. CDR3 nucleotide sequence: TGTGCCAGCAGCCTATTAGCGGGAGGAGGAACAGATACGCAGTATTTT. Encoded protein: CASSLLAGGGTDTQYF. The full variable domain, completed using reference TRBV7-2 and TRBJ2-3, is GAGVSQSPSNKVTEKGKDVELRCDPISGHTALYWYRQSLGQGLEFLIYFQGNSAPDKSGLPSDRFSAERTGGSVSTLTIQRTQQEDSAVYLCASSLLAGGGTDTQYFGPGTRLTVL.

The gene calls are TRBV15 and TRBJ1-2; D unclear. V was shortened by 1 base and J by 3 bases, with 9 bases between the two germline ends. Per germline, CDR1 LNHNV and CDR2 YYDKDF (reference sequence). CDR3 length: 14 amino acids. This chain's CDR3 is CATSRGGTDYGYTF. CDR3 coding DNA: TGTGCCACCAGCAGAGGCGGAACTGACTATGGCTACACCTTC.

The CDR3 DNA is TGTGCCAGCAGGAGGGCGGGAGGGCCCTACAATGAGCAGTTCTTC. The encoded protein is CASRRAGGPYNEQFF. V and J are TRBV6-1 and TRBJ2-1; 9 nucleotides match TRBD2. J was trimmed by 2 bases and V by 6 bases; bases with no gene match: 5. The CDR3 covers 15 residues. Germline CDR1 is MNHNS and CDR2 is SASEGT.

The chain employs TRBV6-5 and TRBJ1-1; D gene unclear. Germline V gene lookup returns CDR1 MNHEY and CDR2 SVGAGI. The CDR3 consists of 13 residues. Between the trimmed V and J ends, which lost 6 bases and 0 bases, there was a span of 8 bases. The CDR3 loop is CASRQSMNTEAFF. The CDR3 DNA reads TGTGCCAGCAGGCAGTCCATGAACACTGAAGCTTTCTTT.

The chain couples TRBV27 to TRBJ1-1; tentative D call: TRBD1 (5 bases). The CDR3 is 15 residues long. Between the trimmed V and J ends, which lost 4 bases and 1 base, there was a span of 13 bases. Germline CDR1 is MNHEY and CDR2 is SMNVEV (reference sequence). The CDR3 here is CASSSPRDGNTEAFF. CDR3 in DNA: TGTGCCAGCAGTTCCCCTCGGGACGGGAACACTGAAGCTTTCTTT.

This chain uses TRBV5-1 with TRBJ1-1, with a possible D match to TRBD1 (5 bases). Germline V lookup: CDR1 SGHRS, CDR2 YFSETQ. V was trimmed by 0 bases and J by 0 bases, leaving 9 bases between them. The CDR3 is 15 amino acids. The CDR3 DNA reads TGCGCCAGCAGCTTGGCCCCAGGGATGAACACTGAAGCTTTCTTT. It encodes CASSLAPGMNTEAFF.

In its sample, this clone was seen a few times. The V gene is TRBV6-5, the J gene TRBJ1-1; tentative D call: TRBD1 (6 bases). Trimming removed 7 bases at V and 5 bases at J, with 17 bases between. Germline lookup yields CDR1 MNHEY and CDR2 SVGAGI. This CDR3 region has 14 residues. CDR3 region: CASNKGQGRTEAFF. CDR3 bases: TGTGCCAGCAACAAGGGGCAGGGGCGGACTGAAGCTTTCTTT.